These T cell receptor beta chains were read from a single sample in a study of OX40 agonist ivuxolimab in advanced cancers. Measured with immunoSEQ multiplex PCR; TCRdb has only the in-frame clones, and not every one. The sample includes about 67,000 clones, more than 65% of them seen just once. The specimen was CD4+ or CD8+ T cells sorted from blood, collected in a trial of the OX40 agonist ivuxolimab. Receptors originate from an adult with an advanced solid tumor such as melanoma, head and neck, liver or kidney cancer. The CDR3 runs from the conserved cysteine through the conserved F or W. D genes are given only for firm matches. Size is stated for part of the rows, as once, few or many counts, or as a class when the clone is expanded.

d_call | j_call | clone_size | cdr3_length | v_call | cdr3_aa | cdr3_nt
. | TRBJ1-1 | . | 13 | TRBV19 | CASSSTMNTEAFF | TGTGCCAGTAGCTCTACAATGAACACTGAAGCTTTCTTT
. | TRBJ2-7 | . | 13 | TRBV4-3 | CASSQGQGGEQYF | TGCGCCAGCAGCCAAGGCCAGGGGGGCGAGCAGTACTTC
TRBD1 | TRBJ2-4 | once | 13 | TRBV29-1 | CSAPGQGENIQYF | TGCAGCGCCCCAGGACAGGGGGAAAACATTCAGTACTTC
TRBD1 | TRBJ1-6 | . | 15 | TRBV7-2 | CASSFSGGAGSPLHF | TGTGCCAGCAGCTTCTCAGGGGGCGCAGGTTCACCCCTCCACTTT
. | TRBJ1-1 | . | 15 | TRBV29-1 | CSVGARRAVNTEAFF | TGCAGCGTTGGGGCCCGGAGGGCGGTAAACACTGAAGCTTTCTTT
TRBD1 | TRBJ1-1 | . | 16 | TRBV11-1 | CASSFDRGHMNTEAFF | TGTGCCAGCAGCTTCGACAGGGGGCACATGAACACTGAAGCTTTCTTT
. | TRBJ1-2 | . | 15 | TRBV7-9 | CASSLGGMANYGYTF | TGTGCCAGCAGCTTAGGGGGGATGGCTAACTATGGCTACACCTTC
. | TRBJ2-7 | . | 12 | TRBV7-9 | CASSSGIYEQYF | TGTGCCAGCAGCTCCGGCATCTACGAGCAGTACTTC
. | TRBJ1-1 | once | 15 | TRBV7-2 | CASSLDLGMNTEAFF | TGTGCCAGCAGCTTAGATCTGGGAATGAACACTGAAGCTTTCTTT
. | TRBJ1-1 | . | 14 | TRBV29-1 | CSVEEEGVSRWAFF | TGCAGCGTTGAAGAGGAGGGGGTCTCGCGGTGGGCTTTCTTT
TRBD1 | TRBJ2-5 | . | 15 | TRBV7-7 | CASSLVKTGLETQYF | TGTGCTAGCAGCTTAGTAAAGACAGGGTTAGAGACCCAGTACTTC
. | TRBJ2-7 | once | 11 | TRBV7-2 | CASSISYEQYF | TGTGCCAGCAGCATCTCCTACGAGCAGTACTTC
. | TRBJ1-1 | . | 15 | TRBV5-4 | CASSPAGLQGTEAFF | TGTGCCAGCAGCCCCGCAGGGCTACAGGGCACTGAAGCTTTCTTT
. | TRBJ2-3 | . | 12 | TRBV7-8 | CASSARTDTQYF | TGTGCCAGCAGCGCCCGCACAGATACGCAGTATTTT
TRBD1 | TRBJ2-5 | . | 13 | TRBV5-1 | CASSIGQGETQYF | TGCGCCAGCAGCATAGGACAGGGAGAGACCCAGTACTTC
. | TRBJ1-2 | . | 12 | TRBV6-1 | CASTLGGAGYTF | TGTGCCAGCACCCTGGGCGGGGCGGGCTACACCTTC
. | TRBJ1-6 | . | 15 | TRBV6-4 | CASSERQGYNSPLHF | TGTGCCAGCAGTGAAAGGCAGGGCTATAATTCACCCCTCCACTTT
. | TRBJ1-4 | few | 16 | TRBV4-2 | CASSQSPGLTNEKLFF | TGTGCCAGCAGCCAATCGCCGGGGCTTACTAATGAAAAACTGTTTTTT
. | TRBJ1-2 | . | 13 | TRBV6-1 | CASRRGADDGYTF | TGTGCCAGCAGGCGGGGGGCGGATGATGGCTACACCTTC
. | TRBJ1-4 | . | 16 | TRBV5-6 | CASSLMGAGYNEKLFF | TGTGCCAGCAGCTTGATGGGAGCGGGATATAATGAAAAACTGTTTTTT
. | TRBJ1-5 | . | 16 | TRBV28 | CASSQLKQGQNQPQHF | TGTGCCAGCAGTCAACTTAAACAGGGTCAAAATCAGCCCCAGCATTTT
TRBD1 | TRBJ1-4 | . | 18 | TRBV23-1 | CASSQSRFPGGGNEKLFF | TGCGCCAGCAGTCAATCAAGGTTTCCAGGGGGTGGGAATGAAAAACTGTTTTTT
. | TRBJ2-3 | . | 12 | TRBV28 | CASSYVQDTQYF | TGTGCCAGCAGTTACGTTCAAGATACGCAGTATTTT
. | TRBJ1-2 | once | 14 | TRBV19 | CASSMGRWNYGYTF | TGTGCCAGTAGTATGGGCCGCTGGAACTATGGCTACACCTTC
. | TRBJ1-1 | . | 14 | TRBV7-2 | CASSLGQGSTEAFF | TGTGCCAGCAGCTTAGGTCAGGGTAGCACTGAAGCTTTCTTT
. | TRBJ2-5 | . | 15 | TRBV5-1 | CASGPGRGGQETQYF | TGCGCCAGCGGCCCCGGCAGGGGAGGTCAAGAGACCCAGTACTTC
. | TRBJ2-2 | . | 16 | TRBV6-5 | CASSLYQTANTGELFF | TGTGCCAGCAGTTTGTATCAGACCGCGAACACCGGGGAGCTGTTTTTT
. | TRBJ1-3 | once | 17 | TRBV9 | CASSVSDGSKGLNTIYF | TGTGCCAGCAGCGTCTCGGACGGATCGAAGGGCCTAAACACCATATATTTT
TRBD1 | TRBJ1-1 | . | 15 | TRBV7-6 | CASSSLDRGDTEAFF | TGTGCCAGCAGCTCACTGGACAGGGGGGACACTGAAGCTTTCTTT
. | TRBJ2-7 | . | 14 | TRBV5-1 | CASSLAGDEYEQYF | TGCGCCAGCAGCTTGGCAGGGGATGAGTACGAGCAGTACTTC
. | TRBJ1-2 | once | 14 | TRBV15 | CATSRDRTDYGYTF | TGTGCCACCAGCAGAGATCGGACAGACTATGGCTACACCTTC
TRBD1 | TRBJ2-1 | . | 16 | TRBV19 | CASSILPGQGVFEQFF | TGTGCCAGTAGTATACTACCGGGACAGGGTGTGTTTGAGCAGTTCTTC
. | TRBJ2-7 | . | 12 | TRBV18 | CASSPDIYEQYF | TGTGCCAGCTCACCGGACATCTACGAGCAGTACTTC
. | TRBJ2-5 | . | 14 | TRBV2 | CASSIGRGGETQYF | TGTGCCAGCAGTATCGGCCGAGGAGGGGAGACCCAGTACTTC
. | TRBJ2-3 | few | 15 | TRBV27 | CASSLVGQRTDTQYF | TGTGCCAGCAGTTTAGTAGGGCAGCGCACAGATACGCAGTATTTT
TRBD1 | TRBJ2-2 | . | 14 | TRBV6-5 | CASNNRGGTGELFF | TGTGCCAGCAACAACAGGGGTGGGACCGGGGAGCTGTTTTTT
. | TRBJ2-5 | . | 13 | TRBV7-7 | CASSLIPTETQYF | TGTGCTAGCAGCTTAATCCCCACAGAGACCCAGTACTTC
. | TRBJ1-5 | . | 13 | TRBV29-1 | CSVAGHLNQPQHF | TGCAGCGTCGCTGGACATCTCAATCAGCCCCAGCATTTT
. | TRBJ2-1 | . | 12 | TRBV5-1 | CASSRSRNEQFF | TGCGCCAGCAGCCGTAGCCGGAATGAGCAGTTCTTC
. | TRBJ1-4 | . | 15 | TRBV2 | CASSANRATNEKLFF | TGTGCCAGCAGTGCTAACCGTGCAACTAATGAAAAACTGTTTTTT
. | TRBJ2-5 | . | 14 | TRBV5-6 | CASVRGARGETQYF | TGTGCCAGCGTAAGGGGGGCGCGGGGAGAGACCCAGTACTTC
TRBD1 | TRBJ1-6 | . | 16 | TRBV2 | CATGQGALGINSPLHF | TGTGCCACAGGACAGGGGGCGCTTGGGATAAATTCACCCCTCCACTTT
. | TRBJ1-1 | . | 17 | TRBV21-1 | CASSKSEKGQGDTEAFF | TGTGCCAGCAGCAAATCCGAAAAGGGACAGGGAGACACTGAAGCTTTCTTT
TRBD2 | TRBJ2-3 | . | 15 | TRBV5-1 | CASSSLAGESGTQYF | TGCGCCAGCAGCTCACTAGCGGGGGAGAGTGGTACGCAGTATTTT
. | TRBJ1-1 | . | 15 | TRBV5-1 | CASSLAVGSRTEAFF | TGCGCCAGCAGCTTGGCCGTAGGTTCAAGGACTGAAGCTTTCTTT
. | TRBJ2-3 | . | 14 | TRBV28 | CASSLGGATDTQYF | TGTGCCAGCAGTTTAGGCGGGGCCACAGATACGCAGTATTTT
TRBD1 | TRBJ1-1 | . | 14 | TRBV5-6 | CASSLVDRGHEAFF | TGTGCCAGCAGCTTGGTGGACAGGGGGCATGAAGCTTTCTTT
. | TRBJ1-4 | . | 15 | TRBV6-1 | CASSETPTGREKLFF | TGTGCCAGCAGTGAAACCCCGACGGGTCGGGAAAAACTGTTTTTT
. | TRBJ2-1 | . | 10 | TRBV20-1 | CSARRDEQFF | TGCAGTGCTCGCCGAGATGAGCAGTTCTTC
. | TRBJ1-2 | . | 13 | TRBV15 | CATSPWGADGYTF | TGTGCCACCAGCCCGTGGGGGGCGGATGGCTACACCTTC